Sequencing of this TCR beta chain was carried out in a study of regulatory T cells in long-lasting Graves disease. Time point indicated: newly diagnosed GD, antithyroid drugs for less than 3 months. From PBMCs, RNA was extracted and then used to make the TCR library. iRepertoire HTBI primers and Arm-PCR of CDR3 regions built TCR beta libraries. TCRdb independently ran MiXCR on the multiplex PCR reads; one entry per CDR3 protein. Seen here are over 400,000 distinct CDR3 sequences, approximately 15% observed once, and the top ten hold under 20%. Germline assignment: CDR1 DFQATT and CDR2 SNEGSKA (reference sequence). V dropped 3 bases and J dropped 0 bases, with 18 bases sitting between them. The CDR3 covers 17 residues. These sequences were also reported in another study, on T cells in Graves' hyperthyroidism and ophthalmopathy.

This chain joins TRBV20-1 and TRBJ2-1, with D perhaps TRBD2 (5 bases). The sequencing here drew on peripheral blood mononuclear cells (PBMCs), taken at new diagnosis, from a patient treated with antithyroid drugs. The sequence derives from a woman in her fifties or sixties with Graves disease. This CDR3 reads CSARAFLAPSSYNEQFF. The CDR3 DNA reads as TGCAGTGCTAGGGCTTTCCTAGCACCGAGCTCCTACAATGAGCAGTTCTTC.